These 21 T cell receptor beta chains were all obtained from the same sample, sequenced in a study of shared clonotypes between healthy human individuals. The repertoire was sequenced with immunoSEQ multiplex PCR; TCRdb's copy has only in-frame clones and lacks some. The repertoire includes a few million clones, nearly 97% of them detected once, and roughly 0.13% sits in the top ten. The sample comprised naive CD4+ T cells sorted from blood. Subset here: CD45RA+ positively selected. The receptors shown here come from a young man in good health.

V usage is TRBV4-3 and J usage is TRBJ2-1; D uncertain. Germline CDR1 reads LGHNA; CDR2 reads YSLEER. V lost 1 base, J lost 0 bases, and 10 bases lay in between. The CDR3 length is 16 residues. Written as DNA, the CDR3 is TGCGCCAGCAGCCAAGGGCTTGGGTTCTCCTACAATGAGCAGTTCTTC. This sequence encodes CASSQGLGFSYNEQFF.

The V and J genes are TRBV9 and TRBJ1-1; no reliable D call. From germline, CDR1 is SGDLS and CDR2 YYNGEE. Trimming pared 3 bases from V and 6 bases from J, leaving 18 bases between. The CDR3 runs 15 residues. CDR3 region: CASSDQLVVAPEAFF. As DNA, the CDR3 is TGTGCCAGCAGCGACCAACTTGTGGTGGCGCCTGAAGCTTTCTTT.

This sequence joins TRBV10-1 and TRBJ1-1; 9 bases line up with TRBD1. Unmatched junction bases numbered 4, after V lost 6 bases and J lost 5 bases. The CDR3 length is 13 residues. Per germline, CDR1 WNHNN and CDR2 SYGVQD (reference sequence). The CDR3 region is CASSGQGKTEAFF. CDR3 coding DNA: TGCGCCAGCAGCGGACAGGGGAAGACTGAAGCTTTCTTT.

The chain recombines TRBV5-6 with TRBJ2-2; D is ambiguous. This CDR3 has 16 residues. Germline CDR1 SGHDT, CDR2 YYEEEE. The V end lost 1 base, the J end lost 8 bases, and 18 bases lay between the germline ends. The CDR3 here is CASSLLDPGKEGELFF. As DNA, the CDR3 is TGTGCCAGCAGCTTGCTAGACCCAGGAAAAGAAGGGGAGCTGTTTTTT.

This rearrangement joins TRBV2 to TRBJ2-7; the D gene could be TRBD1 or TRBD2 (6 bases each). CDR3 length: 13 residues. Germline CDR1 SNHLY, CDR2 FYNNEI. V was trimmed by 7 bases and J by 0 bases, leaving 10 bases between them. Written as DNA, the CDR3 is TGTGCCAGCAACGGGGGCAGCTCCTACGAGCAGTACTTC. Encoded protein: CASNGGSSYEQYF.

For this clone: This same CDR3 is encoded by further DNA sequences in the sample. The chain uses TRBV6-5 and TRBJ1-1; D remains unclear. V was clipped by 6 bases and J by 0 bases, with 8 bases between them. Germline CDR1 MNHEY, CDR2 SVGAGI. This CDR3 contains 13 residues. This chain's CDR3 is CASRALLNTEAFF. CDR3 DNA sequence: TGTGCCAGCAGAGCTCTCTTGAACACTGAAGCTTTCTTT.

The CDR3 region has the DNA TGCGCCAGCAGCTGGGGGAAGGACACTGAAGCTTTCTTT. The encoded protein is CASSWGKDTEAFF. The chain links TRBV5-1 to TRBJ1-1, with D possibly being TRBD1 (5 bases). Trimming took 3 bases from V and 3 from J, leaving 9 bases between them. This CDR3 contains 13 residues. Germline V CDR1 and CDR2: SGHRS, YFSETQ.

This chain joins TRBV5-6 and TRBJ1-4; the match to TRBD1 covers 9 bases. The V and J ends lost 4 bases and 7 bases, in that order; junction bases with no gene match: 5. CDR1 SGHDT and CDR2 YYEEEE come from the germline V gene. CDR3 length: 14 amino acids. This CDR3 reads CASSQDRGPEKLFF. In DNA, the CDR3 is TGTGCCAGCAGCCAGGACAGGGGCCCTGAAAAACTGTTTTTT.

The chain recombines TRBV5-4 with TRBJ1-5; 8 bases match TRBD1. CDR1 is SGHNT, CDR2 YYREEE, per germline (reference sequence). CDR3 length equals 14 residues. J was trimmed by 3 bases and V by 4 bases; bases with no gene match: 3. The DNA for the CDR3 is TGTGCCAGCAGCGCGACAGGGGTCAATCAGCCCCAGCATTTT. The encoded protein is CASSATGVNQPQHF.

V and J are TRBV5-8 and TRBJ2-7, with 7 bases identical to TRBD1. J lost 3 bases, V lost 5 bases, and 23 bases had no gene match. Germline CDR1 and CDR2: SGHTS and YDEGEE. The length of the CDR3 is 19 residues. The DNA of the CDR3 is TGTGCCAGCAGGGAGCGACAGGGTAAAGCATTCTTGTTGAACTACGAGCAGTACTTC. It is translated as CASRERQGKAFLLNYEQYF.

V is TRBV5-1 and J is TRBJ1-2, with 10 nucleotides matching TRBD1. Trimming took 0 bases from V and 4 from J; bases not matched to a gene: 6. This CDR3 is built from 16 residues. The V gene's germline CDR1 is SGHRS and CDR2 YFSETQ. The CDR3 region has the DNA TGCGCCAGCAGCTTGGAGGGACAGGGGCCCTTCTATGGCTACACCTTC. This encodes CASSLEGQGPFYGYTF.

In nucleotides, the CDR3 is TGTGCCAGCAGCTTAACTAGCGGGGCCTACAATGAGCAGTTCTTC. Protein: CASSLTSGAYNEQFF. The genes are TRBV11-1 and TRBJ2-1, with TRBD2 matching 10 bases. Germline CDR1 SGHAT, CDR2 FQDESV (reference sequence). V lost 2 bases to trimming and J lost 2 bases; unmatched junction nucleotides: 0. This CDR3 contains 15 residues.

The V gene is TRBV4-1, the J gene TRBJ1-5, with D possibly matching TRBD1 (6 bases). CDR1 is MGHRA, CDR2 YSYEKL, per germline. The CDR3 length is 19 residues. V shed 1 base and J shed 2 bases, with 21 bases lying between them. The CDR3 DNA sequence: TGCGCCAGCAGCCAAGTTGGCGGGACACCCTTAGGTGGCAATCAGCCCCAGCATTTT. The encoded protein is CASSQVGGTPLGGNQPQHF.

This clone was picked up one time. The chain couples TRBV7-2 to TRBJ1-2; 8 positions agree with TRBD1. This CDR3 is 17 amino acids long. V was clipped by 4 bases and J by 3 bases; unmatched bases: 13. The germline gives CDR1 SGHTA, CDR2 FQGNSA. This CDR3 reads CASSSHSDGQGYYGYTF. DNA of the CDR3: TGTGCCAGCAGCTCCCATTCCGACGGACAGGGATACTATGGCTACACCTTC.

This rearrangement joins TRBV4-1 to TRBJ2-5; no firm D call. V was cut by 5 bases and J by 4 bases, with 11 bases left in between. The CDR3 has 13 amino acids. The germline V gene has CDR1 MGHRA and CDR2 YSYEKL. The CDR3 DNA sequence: TGCGCCAGCAGCACAACGGTGGGAGAGACCCAGTACTTC. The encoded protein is CASSTTVGETQYF.

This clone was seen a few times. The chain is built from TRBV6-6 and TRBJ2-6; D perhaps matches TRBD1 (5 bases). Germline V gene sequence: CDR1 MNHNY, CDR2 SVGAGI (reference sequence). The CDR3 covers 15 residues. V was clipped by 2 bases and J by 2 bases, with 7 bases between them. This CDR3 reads CASSYGRAGANVLTF. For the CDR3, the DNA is TGTGCCAGCAGTTACGGCAGGGCTGGGGCCAACGTCCTGACTTTC.

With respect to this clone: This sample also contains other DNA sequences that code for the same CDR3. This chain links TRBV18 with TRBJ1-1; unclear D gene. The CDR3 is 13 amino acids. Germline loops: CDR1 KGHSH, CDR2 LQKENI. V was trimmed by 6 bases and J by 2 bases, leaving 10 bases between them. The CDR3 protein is CASSRDPNTEAFF. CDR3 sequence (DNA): TGTGCCAGCTCCCGGGATCCCAACACTGAAGCTTTCTTT.

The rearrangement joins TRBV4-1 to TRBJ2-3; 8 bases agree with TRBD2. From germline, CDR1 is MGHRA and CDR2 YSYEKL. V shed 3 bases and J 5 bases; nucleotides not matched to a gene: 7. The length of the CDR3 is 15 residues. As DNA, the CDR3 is TGCGCCAGCAGCCACCCGGGGGGGCCAAGAGATACGCAGTATTTT. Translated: CASSHPGGPRDTQYF.

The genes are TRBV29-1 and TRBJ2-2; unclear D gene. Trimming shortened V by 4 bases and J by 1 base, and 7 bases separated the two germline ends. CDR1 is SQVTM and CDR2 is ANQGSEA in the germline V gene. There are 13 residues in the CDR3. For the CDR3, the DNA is TGCAGCGTTGCACAGAGGAACACCGGGGAGCTGTTTTTT. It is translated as CSVAQRNTGELFF.

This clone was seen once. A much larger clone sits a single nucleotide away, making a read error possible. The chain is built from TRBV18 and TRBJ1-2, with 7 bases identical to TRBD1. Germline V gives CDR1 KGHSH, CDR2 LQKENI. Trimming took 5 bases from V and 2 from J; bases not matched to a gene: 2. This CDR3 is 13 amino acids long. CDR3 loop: CASSTGQNYGYTF. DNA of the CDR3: TGTGCCAGCTCAACGGGACAGAACTATGGCTACACCTTC.

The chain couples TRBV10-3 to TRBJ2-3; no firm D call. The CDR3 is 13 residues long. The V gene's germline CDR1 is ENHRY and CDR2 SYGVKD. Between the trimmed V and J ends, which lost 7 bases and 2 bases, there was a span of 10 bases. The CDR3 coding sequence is TGTGCCATCAACATGGACCCCACAGATACGCAGTATTTT. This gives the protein CAINMDPTDTQYF.